These 32 T cell receptor delta chains were all obtained from the same sample, sequenced in a study of γδ T cells in repeated Plasmodium falciparum infection. Flow sorting of PBMC yielded separate Vgamma9/Vdelta2+ and Vdelta2-negative gammadelta T cell populations for bulk repertoire analysis. TCRdb reapplied CATT to the multiplex PCR reads. The table shows some 100,000 delta-chain clones, with under 1.5% occurring only once. The sequencing sample was made of gamma-delta T cells from blood. The receptor source for this set is a pool of human donors (malaria-infected and uninfected, not separated).

A note on this clone: TCRdb's protein for this DNA is that of a much larger clone and differs from the translation at residue 16, likely a read error; the protein shown is the DNA translation. This chain links TRDV1 with TRDJ1; 9 nucleotides align to TRDD3. TCRdb leaves out the J gene; it was filled in here by matching the DNA to germline. The CDR3 covers 19 residues. The germline gives CDR1 TSWWSYY, CDR2 QGS. The CDR3 bases are TGTGCTCTTGGGGAAGAGGGCCCTACTCGGGGATACGGGACCGATGAACTCATCTTT. Translation gives CALGEEGPTRGYGTDELIF.

In regard to this clone: TCRdb shows a much larger clone's protein in place of this DNA's translation, and the two differ at residue 3, likely through a read error; the protein shown is translated from the DNA. The J gene is TRDJ1, the V gene TRDV1; the D gene is possibly TRDD3 (6 bases). The J gene is not listed in TCRdb, so it was assigned here from a DNA match to germline. There are 21 residues in the CDR3. Germline CDR1 is TSWWSYY and CDR2 is QGS. In DNA, the CDR3 is TGTGCTCCTGGGGAACGGCTACTCTGGTCTGACGCCCCTCGGAGGACCGATAAACTCATCTTT. Translation: CAPGERLLWSDAPRRTDKLIF.

Concerning this clone itself: The translation of this DNA and the TCRdb protein of a much larger clone differ at residue 16, probably owing to a read error; the protein shown here is translated from the DNA. The rearrangement joins TRDV1 to TRDJ1; TRDD3 agrees at 10 bases. The CDR3 sequence is 18 residues long. CDR1 TSWWSYY and CDR2 QGS come from the germline V gene. In DNA, the CDR3 is TGTGCTCTTGGGGAACTTTTCCCACTCCACTGGGGGATGAGAAAACCCATCTTT. It codes for CALGELFPLHWGMRKPIF.

This clone has a handful of counts. The protein held in TCRdb is that of a much larger clone and does not match this DNA's translation at residue 12, likely because of a read error; the protein shown is translated from the DNA. This chain joins TRDV1 and TRDJ1, with D possibly being TRDD3 (6 bases). The CDR3 spans 18 residues. Germline V gene data show CDR1 as TSWWSYY and CDR2 as QGS. Between the trimmed V and J ends, which lost 4 bases and 1 base, there was a span of 22 bases. CDR3 protein: CALGGPEGGKRCTDKLIF. The CDR3 coding sequence is TGTGCTCTTGGGGGGCCAGAAGGGGGGAAACGGTGCACCGATAAACTCATCTTT.

This clone was seen many times. TCRdb's entry gives the protein of a much larger clone, which mismatches this DNA's translation at residue 20, likely from a read error; the protein reported here is translated from the DNA. The rearrangement links TRDV1 to TRDJ1; 8 nucleotides line up with TRDD3. The CDR3 is made up of 22 amino acids. Germline-derived CDR1 and CDR2 are TSWWSYY and QGS. DNA of the CDR3: TGTGCTCTTGGGGAAGGTCTCTACCGTACTGGGGGTCACCTCCCCTACACCGATAAACCCATCTTT. It translates to CALGEGLYRTGGHLPYTDKPIF.

This clone was recorded many times. The sample contains more than one DNA sequence encoding this CDR3. This sequence joins TRDV1 and TRDJ1; D is unclear. The CDR3 is 14 residues long. CDR1 and CDR2 (germline): TSWWSYY, QGS. With 1 base removed from V and 5 bases from J, the gap between germline ends came to 11 bases. The CDR3 spells CALGERAVRDKLIF. In DNA, the CDR3 is TGTGCTCTTGGGGAACGGGCGGTGAGGGATAAACTCATCTTT.

Turning to this clone: This DNA's translation differs at residue 3 from TCRdb's protein, which comes from a much larger clone; a read error is likely, and the protein shown is translated from the DNA. This chain uses TRDV1 with TRDJ1, with 9 bases aligning to TRDD3. Here the J gene came from matching the DNA to germline, since TCRdb omits it. This CDR3 spans 20 amino acids. Germline CDR1 TSWWSYY, CDR2 QGS. CDR3 in amino acids: CAPGEASTYCRGYGLDKLIF. CDR3 bases: TGTGCTCCTGGGGAAGCTAGTACCTACTGTAGGGGATACGGGCTCGATAAACTCATCTTT.

This clone was detected ten times or more. This chain connects TRDV1 to TRDJ2, with TRDD2 matching over 8 bases. Germline matching of the DNA provided the J gene here, since TCRdb leaves it blank. CDR3 size: 20 residues. Germline assignment: CDR1 TSWWSYY and CDR2 QGS. Trimming took 1 base from V and 0 from J; bases not matched to a gene: 13. CDR3 residues: CALGEPSTVPSYALTAQLFF. CDR3 bases: TGTGCTCTTGGGGAACCCTCTACTGTACCTTCCTATGCTTTGACAGCACAACTCTTCTTT.

To note about this clone: The protein in TCRdb stems from a much larger clone and differs at residue 7 from this DNA's translation, likely a read error; here the protein is translated from the DNA. The V gene is TRDV1, the J gene TRDJ1; the D is unclear. TCRdb offers no J gene call, so here the DNA was matched to germline to obtain one. Trimming took off 4 bases at V and 1 base at J, with 10 bases between the two ends. Germline V gene data show CDR1 as TSWWSYY and CDR2 as QGS. The CDR3 has 14 amino acids. Here the CDR3 DNA reads TGTGCTCTTGGGGTCATCGGGTCCACCGATAAACTCATCTTT. It translates to CALGVIGSTDKLIF.

This clone was observed a handful of times. TCRdb shows a much larger clone's protein in place of this DNA's translation, and the two differ at residue 13, likely through a read error; the protein shown is translated from the DNA. The chain combines TRDV2 with TRDJ1; D assignment may be TRDD2 or TRDD3 (8 bases each). TCRdb gives no J gene; it was assigned here by matching the DNA to germline. CDR1 is GEAIGNYY and CDR2 is EKD in the germline V gene. Trimming shortened V by 3 bases and J by 8 bases, and 33 bases separated the two germline ends. The CDR3 consists of 19 residues. CDR3 residues: CACDPLPTLRLGGTSKLIF. The DNA for the CDR3 is TGTGCCTGTGACCCGCTTCCTACCTTACGACTGGGGGGTACCTCAAAACTCATCTTT.

As concerns this clone: The TCRdb protein, from a much larger clone, departs from this DNA's translation at residue 5, likely by read error; the protein shown derives from the DNA. The genes are TRDV2 and TRDJ1; D ambiguous. Trimming took 3 bases from V and 0 from J, leaving 16 bases between them. The CDR3 spans 16 residues. CDR1 GEAIGNYY and CDR2 EKD come from the germline V gene. This CDR3 reads CACDRLDYAYTDKLIF. In DNA, the CDR3 is TGTGCCTGTGACCGCCTGGATTACGCGTACACCGATAAACTCATCTTT.

This clone has only a few counts. The protein that TCRdb holds for this DNA derives from a much larger clone and differs from the translated DNA at residue 5, which likely indicates a read error; the protein shown here is translated from the DNA. V usage is TRDV2 and J usage is TRDJ3; 9 nucleotides agree with TRDD3. No J segment appears in TCRdb, so it was assigned here by matching the sequence to germline. CDR3 length: 22 amino acids. J lost 0 bases, V lost 3 bases, and 17 bases had no gene match. CDR1 and CDR2 (germline): GEAIGNYY, EKD. As DNA, the CDR3 is TGTGCCTGTGACGCGGCAGGATACGGGGGGATACCGGGCTCCTGGGACACCCGACAGATGTTTTTC. Protein sequence: CACDAAGYGGIPGSWDTRQMFF.

This clone was found many times. The chain has TRDV2 and TRDJ1; 9 bases match TRDD3. This CDR3 is built from 18 residues. With V trimmed by 0 bases and J by 0 bases, 10 bases remained unmatched. Germline V gene data show CDR1 as GEAIGNYY and CDR2 as EKD. CDR3 coding DNA: TGTGCCTGTGACACCGGGGGATACCGTCGCGAGTACACCGATAAACTCATCTTT. This translates into CACDTGGYRREYTDKLIF.

This clone was observed a handful of times. The TCRdb protein comes from a much larger clone and disagrees with this DNA's translation at residue 3, likely due to a read error; the protein given here is derived from the DNA. The rearrangement uses TRDV2 and TRDJ1; the match to TRDD3 covers 10 bases. As TCRdb names no J gene, one was assigned here on the basis of a DNA match to germline. The CDR3 extends over 17 amino acids. Germline loops: CDR1 GEAIGNYY, CDR2 EKD. CDR3 residues: CAYDTVGTGGYTDKLIF. The CDR3 nucleotides are TGTGCCTATGACACCGTCGGTACTGGGGGATACACCGATAAACTCATCTTT.

About this clone itself: The protein recorded in TCRdb matches a much larger clone and deviates from this DNA's translation at residue 3, suggesting a read error; the protein here is obtained by translating the DNA. This chain uses TRDV1 with TRDJ1; the D gene is possibly TRDD3 (6 bases). Assignment of the J gene here rests on matching the DNA to germline, because TCRdb gives none. The CDR3 spans 16 residues. Germline V CDR1 and CDR2: TSWWSYY, QGS. CDR3 sequence: CAPGEFAGLHKNKLIF. DNA of the CDR3: TGTGCTCCTGGGGAATTCGCAGGACTCCATAAGAATAAACTCATCTTT.

About this clone itself: TCRdb has a much larger clone's protein, which differs at residue 8 from the translation of this DNA, likely because of a read error; what is shown is the protein translated from the DNA. The chain recombines TRDV2 with TRDJ2, with 10 bases fitting TRDD3. The J gene, missing from TCRdb, was assigned here through DNA to germline matching. The CDR3 length is 19 residues. The V segment lost 3 bases and the J segment 6 bases; nucleotides outside the gene matches: 18. Germline assignment: CDR1 GEAIGNYY and CDR2 EKD. CDR3 DNA sequence: TGTGCCTGTGACTACTGGGGGATGCCATTTGGAGGGTGGTCAGCACAACTCTTCTTT. Translation gives CACDYWGMPFGGWSAQLFF.

This clone occurred many times. This DNA's translation and the protein TCRdb lists, from a much larger clone, do not match at residue 9, likely due to a read error; the protein shown is translated from the DNA. The genes are TRDV2 and TRDJ3, with 9 bases aligning to TRDD3. Trimming removed 2 bases from V and 0 bases from J; junction bases left unmatched: 4. This CDR3 spans 18 amino acids. CDR1 is GEAIGNYY, CDR2 EKD, per germline. The CDR3 nucleotides read TGTGCCTGTGACAATACTGGGGGACACTCCTGGGACACCCGACAGATGTTTTTC. This sequence encodes CACDNTGGHSWDTRQMFF.

The chain uses TRDV1 and TRDJ1; 7 bases match TRDD3. The J gene, not given by TCRdb, was assigned here from a germline match of the nucleotide sequence. This CDR3 has 21 residues. Germline V lookup: CDR1 TSWWSYY, CDR2 QGS. V shed 3 bases and J 0 bases; nucleotides not matched to a gene: 22. The CDR3 DNA reads as TGTGCTCTTGGGGAGCGTTTCCCAGAGGTGGTCTGGGGGGACAACACCGATAAACTCATCTTT. Its protein product is CALGERFPEVVWGDNTDKLIF.

The assigned J gene is TRDJ1, but the V gene is uncalled; the listed D gene, TRDD3, was not tested against the DNA. The CDR3 runs to 11 residues. CDR3 nucleotide sequence: TGCTCCGGGGGATCAAGCGATAAACTCATCTTT. Residues: CSGGSSDKLIF.

In the case of this clone: TCRdb pairs this DNA with a much larger clone's protein that differs at residue 5, likely a read error; the protein shown was translated from the DNA. This same CDR3 is encoded by further DNA sequences in the sample. CDR3 in amino acids: CALGKHYVSGDIDTDKLIF. Here the CDR3 DNA reads TGTGCTCTTGGGAAACATTACGTCTCGGGGGATATTGATACCGATAAACTCATCTTT. The chain links TRDV1 to TRDJ1, with TRDD3 identical over 8 bases. Germline values: CDR1 TSWWSYY, CDR2 QGS. This CDR3 is 19 amino acids long. V was pared by 5 bases and J by 2 bases, with 19 bases of the junction left unmatched.

This clone was seen only a few times. This DNA's translation differs at residue 7 from TCRdb's protein, which comes from a much larger clone; a read error is likely, and the protein shown is translated from the DNA. This chain joins TRDV1 and TRDJ1; 11 bases map to TRDD3. CDR1 and CDR2 (germline): TSWWSYY, QGS. V was clipped by 4 bases and J by 0 bases; unmatched bases: 25. The CDR3 consists of 23 residues. The CDR3 here is CALGGTAKVLGDRGDPYTDKLIF. The CDR3, as DNA: TGTGCTCTTGGGGGGACAGCAAAGGTACTGGGGGATAGGGGGGATCCGTACACCGATAAACTCATCTTT.

Concerning this clone itself: For this DNA, TCRdb reports the protein of a much larger clone, which diverges at residue 4, most likely from a read error; the protein presented here is translated directly from the DNA. The chain recombines TRDV3 with TRDJ1; 13 nucleotides align to TRDD3. TCRdb carries no J gene annotation; the J gene was assigned here by matching the DNA with germline. J was trimmed by 7 bases and V by 1 base; bases with no gene match: 9. The CDR3 is made up of 15 amino acids. Germline values: CDR1 TVYSNPD, CDR2 GDNSRS (reference sequence). The CDR3 is CAFTVRTGGYAKLIF. The CDR3 coding sequence is TGTGCCTTTACGGTCCGTACTGGGGGATACGCTAAACTCATCTTT.

About this clone itself: A read error is likely here: a far larger clone is one base away. This sample includes further DNA sequences coding for the same CDR3. The V call is TRDV1, the J call TRDJ1; D not resolved. There are 15 residues in the CDR3. CDR1 is TSWWSYY, CDR2 QGS, per germline. As DNA, the CDR3 is TGTGCTCTTGGGGAACTGGTCGGACTTTACGATAAGCTCATCTTT. Protein product: CALGELVGLYDKLIF.

The sample holds a few counts of this clone. The protein given by TCRdb reflects a much larger clone and differs at residue 16 from this DNA's translation, likely from a read error; the protein shown is the DNA's translation. The gene calls are TRDV1 and TRDJ1; 9 nucleotides align to TRDD3. The J gene, missing from TCRdb, was assigned here through DNA to germline matching. Looked up from germline, CDR1 is TSWWSYY and CDR2 is QGS. V lost 2 bases to trimming and J lost 3 bases; unmatched junction nucleotides: 22. The CDR3 extends over 21 amino acids. This CDR3 is CALGETTGLLWGIRYADKLIF. DNA for the CDR3: TGTGCTCTTGGGGAAACCACCGGCCTTCTTTGGGGGATAAGGTACGCCGATAAACTCATCTTT.

Turning to this clone: The TCRdb protein, from a much larger clone, departs from this DNA's translation at residue 8, likely by read error; the protein shown derives from the DNA. This chain connects TRDV1 to TRDJ1, with 7 bases fitting TRDD3. In the absence of a J gene in TCRdb, the DNA was matched to germline to assign it here. Germline lookup yields CDR1 TSWWSYY and CDR2 QGS. The CDR3 covers 16 residues. V shed 8 bases, J shed 1 base, and the junction held 13 bases outside the gene matches. The CDR3 is CALRKWGTYGTDKLIF. The CDR3 DNA is TGTGCTCTTAGGAAATGGGGGACTTATGGCACCGATAAACTCATCTTT.

As concerns this clone: With only one base between it and a far larger clone, this is likely a read error. The sample holds other DNA sequences that translate to the same CDR3. V usage is TRDV2 and J usage is TRDJ2, with 8 bases that match TRDD3. TCRdb records no J gene; here it was assigned by comparing the DNA to germline. The CDR3 totals 15 residues. The germline gives CDR1 GEAIGNYY, CDR2 EKD. The CDR3 DNA is TGTGCCTGTGACGTACTGGGGGGTCCGACAGCGCAACTCTTCTTT. This encodes CACDVLGGPTAQLFF.

As to this clone: This DNA's translation and the protein TCRdb lists, from a much larger clone, do not match at residue 19, likely due to a read error; the protein shown is translated from the DNA. The genes are TRDV1 and TRDJ1, with TRDD3 matching 12 bases. The CDR3 extends over 22 amino acids. In germline, CDR1 is TSWWSYY, CDR2 QGS. The CDR3 region has the DNA TGTGCTCTTGGGGAACCCCTCCCTACGGTGGTCTGGGGGATACGCTCAGGAGATAGACTCATCTTT. This codes for CALGEPLPTVVWGIRSGDRLIF.

About this clone itself: TCRdb assigns this DNA the protein of a much larger clone, which departs from its translation at residue 4; this likely reflects a read error, and the protein shown comes from translating the DNA. The chain combines TRDV2 with TRDJ1, with 10 bases aligning to TRDD3. This CDR3 is built from 19 residues. Unmatched junction bases numbered 16, after V lost 4 bases and J lost 0 bases. The V gene's germline CDR1 is GEAIGNYY and CDR2 EKD. In DNA, the CDR3 is TGTGCCTGTGAATCCATAGGGGTCGTTACTGGGGGATACACCGATAAACTCATCTTT. Its translation is CACESIGVVTGGYTDKLIF.

Remarks on this clone: The protein in TCRdb stems from a much larger clone and differs at residue 11 from this DNA's translation, likely a read error; here the protein is translated from the DNA. The V and J genes are TRDV1 and TRDJ1; 12 nucleotides match TRDD3. TCRdb gives no J gene; it was assigned here by matching the DNA to germline. This CDR3 has 22 amino acids. Trimming removed 0 bases from V and 2 bases from J; junction bases left unmatched: 19. CDR1 TSWWSYY and CDR2 QGS come from the germline V gene. CDR3 sequence (DNA): TGTGCTCTTGGGGAACTTATAGCTCGAGCTCCAACTGGGGGATACCAAACCGATAAACTCATCTTT. This sequence encodes CALGELIARAPTGGYQTDKLIF.

This clone was seen a few times. This DNA's translation and the protein TCRdb lists, from a much larger clone, do not match at residue 11, likely due to a read error; the protein shown is translated from the DNA. Called V gene: TRDV1; the J gene was not called. The germline V gene has CDR1 TSWWSYY and CDR2 QGS. The CDR3 is 13 amino acids. The CDR3 region is CALGTTHTDKHIF. The CDR3 region has the DNA TGTGCTCTTGGGACAACACACACCGATAAACACATCTTT.

In the case of this clone: A far larger clone is one base from this, pointing to a likely read error. This specimen includes other DNA sequences encoding the same CDR3. The chain joins TRDV1 to TRDJ1; 9 nucleotides agree with TRDD3. Germline matching of the DNA provided the J gene here, since TCRdb leaves it blank. Germline loops: CDR1 TSWWSYY, CDR2 QGS. The CDR3 spans 24 residues. The V gene end was trimmed by 4 bases and the J gene end by 0 bases; junction bases not matched to a gene: 30. The chain's CDR3 is CALGARNVIPEPGDTSGYTDKLIF. The CDR3 DNA follows: TGTGCTCTTGGGGCCCGAAACGTAATTCCTGAGCCGGGGGATACTAGCGGGTACACCGATAAACTCATCTTT.

This clone has ten or more counts. V and J are TRDV1 and TRDJ1, with D uncertain. The germline V gene has CDR1 TSWWSYY and CDR2 QGS. The CDR3 covers 14 residues. The germline V and J ends were trimmed by 4 bases and 2 bases, with 11 bases remaining between them. The chain's CDR3 is CALGGMSKTDKLIF. In nucleotides, the CDR3 is TGTGCTCTTGGGGGAATGTCGAAGACCGATAAACTCATCTTT.